The rows below give T cell receptor beta chains drawn from one sample of a study of T cell responses to AZD1222 COVID-19 vaccine. Profiling relied on immunoSEQ multiplex PCR, and the TCRdb table lists in-frame clones only, not all of them. Of 90,000 to 150,000 clones listed, 70% to 90% were seen once; the top ten hold around 8.6%. Here the sequenced sample was peripheral blood, taken on day 0 of AZD1222 vaccination. Receptors were obtained from an adult in good health. Each CDR3 is given with its conserved first and last residue. Each record gives: CDR3 length, J gene, clone size, D gene, V gene, CDR3 protein, CDR3 DNA. The D gene is left open where the match is weak. Expanded clones get a size class; other rows say once, few or many, or leave the size out.

>17|TRBJ1-1|.|.|TRBV9
CASSAAAGYKPNTEAFF
TGTGCCAGCAGCGCCGCCGCAGGATATAAACCGAACACTGAAGCTTTCTTT
>15|TRBJ1-2|once|TRBD1|TRBV7-3
CASSKGTALAYGYTF
TGTGCCAGCAGCAAGGGGACAGCTTTGGCCTATGGCTACACCTTC
>15|TRBJ2-2|.|.|TRBV15
CATSRDYQDPGELFF
TGTGCCACCAGCAGAGATTACCAGGACCCCGGGGAGCTGTTTTTT
>15|TRBJ2-5|.|TRBD2|TRBV7-9
CASSFSTSVQETQYF
TGTGCCAGCAGCTTTTCGACTAGCGTTCAAGAGACCCAGTACTTC
>14|TRBJ1-3|.|TRBD1|TRBV5-1
CASSEQGGGNTIYF
TGCGCCAGCAGCGAGCAGGGGGGAGGAAACACCATATATTTT
>18|TRBJ1-5|.|.|TRBV28
CASSFVQSGRYSNQPQHF
TGTGCCAGCAGTTTTGTACAGTCAGGGAGGTATAGCAATCAGCCCCAGCATTTT
>15|TRBJ1-3|once|TRBD1|TRBV19
CASHPDRGGGNTIYF
TGTGCCAGTCACCCTGACAGGGGAGGTGGAAACACCATATATTTT
>15|TRBJ2-7|once|TRBD1|TRBV6-1
CASSDPGTVTYEQYF
TGTGCCAGCAGTGACCCCGGGACAGTTACATACGAGCAGTACTTC
>15|TRBJ2-6|.|.|TRBV10-1
CASSEGGTGANVLTF
TGCGCCAGCAGTGAGGGCGGGACTGGGGCCAACGTCCTGACTTTC
>16|TRBJ2-3|.|TRBD1|TRBV7-3
CASVDGGQGSTDTQYF
TGTGCCAGCGTAGATGGGGGACAGGGAAGCACAGATACGCAGTATTTT
>15|TRBJ1-4|.|.|TRBV28
CASSLREARNEKLFF
TGTGCCAGCAGCCTCCGGGAGGCCAGGAATGAAAAACTGTTTTTT
>18|TRBJ1-4|.|TRBD1|TRBV3-1/TRBV3-2
CASSQVFTGVVSNEKLFF
TGTGCCAGCAGCCAAGTTTTCACAGGGGTTGTTTCTAATGAAAAACTGTTTTTT
>17|TRBJ2-3|.|TRBD1|TRBV29-1
CSVESETGVIREDTQYF
TGCAGCGTTGAGAGCGAAACAGGGGTCATAAGGGAAGATACGCAGTATTTT
>15|TRBJ2-5|.|.|TRBV5-4
CASSSKEGSGETQYF
TGTGCCAGCAGCTCGAAGGAGGGCTCAGGGGAGACCCAGTACTTC
>14|TRBJ2-1|.|TRBD2|TRBV10-2
CASMLAGLNNEQFF
TGCGCCAGCATGTTAGCGGGACTAAACAATGAGCAGTTCTTC
>11|TRBJ1-1|.|.|TRBV12-3/TRBV12-4
CASSIRQKAFF
TGTGCCAGCAGTATCCGACAGAAAGCTTTCTTT
>14|TRBJ2-1|.|.|TRBV5-1
CASSPKRTDNEQFF
TGCGCCAGCAGCCCAAAACGGACAGACAATGAGCAGTTCTTC
>15|TRBJ1-2|.|.|TRBV6-6
CASSYSPQPNYGYTF
TGTGCCAGCAGTTACTCGCCACAACCTAACTATGGCTACACCTTC
>15|TRBJ2-1|.|TRBD2|TRBV6-4
CASSALAGGINEQFF
TGTGCCAGCAGCGCACTAGCGGGAGGGATCAATGAGCAGTTCTTC
>13|TRBJ1-4|few|TRBD1|TRBV10-3
CATETGVGEKLFF
TGTGCCACCGAAACAGGGGTCGGTGAAAAACTGTTTTTT
>15|TRBJ1-1|.|.|TRBV5-1
CASSLGFGDEVRAFF
TGCGCCAGCAGCTTGGGGTTCGGGGACGAAGTGAGGGCTTTCTTT
>13|TRBJ2-2|few|.|TRBV29-1
CSGWGENTGELFF
TGCAGCGGTTGGGGGGAGAACACCGGGGAGCTGTTTTTT
>13|TRBJ2-1|.|TRBD1|TRBV5-1
CASSYGQGAGRFF
TGCGCCAGCAGCTATGGACAGGGGGCCGGTAGGTTCTTC
>15|TRBJ2-2|few|TRBD1|TRBV10-1
CASSESQGGTGELFF
TGCGCCAGCAGTGAGTCACAGGGGGGCACCGGGGAGCTGTTTTTT
>17|TRBJ1-6|.|.|TRBV7-6
CASSARTAGSYNSPLHF
TGTGCCAGCAGCGCACGGACAGCCGGCTCCTATAATTCACCCCTCCACTTT
>16|TRBJ1-6|.|TRBD1|TRBV2
CASSSPGTGGNSPLHF
TGTGCCAGCAGTTCTCCCGGGACAGGAGGTAATTCACCCCTCCACTTT